These 16 T cell receptor beta chains were all obtained from the same sample, sequenced in a study of early stage breast cancer tumors. Produced via immunoSEQ multiplex PCR; TCRdb's table is partial and in-frame only. The repertoire holds about 72,000 clones, with 79% as singletons. The source material was blood. The receptors were gathered from a person between 60 and 70 years old with breast cancer.

V gene TRBV7-8 combines with J gene TRBJ2-3; D remains unclear. Germline V CDR1 and CDR2: SGHVS, FQNEAQ. The germline V and J ends were trimmed by 3 bases and 2 bases, with 3 bases remaining between them. The CDR3 consists of 12 residues. CDR3 protein: CASSFNTDTQYF. The CDR3 DNA sequence: TGTGCCAGCAGCTTCAACACAGATACGCAGTATTTT.

The gene calls are TRBV6-5 and TRBJ2-3; D is perhaps TRBD1 or TRBD2 (5 bases each). CDR3 length equals 15 residues. Germline V gene data show CDR1 as MNHEY and CDR2 as SVGAGI. V was clipped by 5 bases and J by 3 bases, with 15 bases between them. The CDR3 reads CASSRDPVVTDTQYF. The CDR3 nucleotides are TGTGCCAGCAGTCGGGACCCTGTGGTGACAGATACGCAGTATTTT.

The chain is built from TRBV6-1 and TRBJ1-1; D not resolved. Germline values: CDR1 MNHNS, CDR2 SASEGT. The V end was cut by 1 base, the J end by 3 bases, with 12 bases between. The CDR3 extends over 15 amino acids. CDR3 DNA sequence: TGTGCCAGCAGTGAAGTGGTGGGGTCGGACACTGAAGCTTTCTTT. Its protein product is CASSEVVGSDTEAFF.

The chain combines TRBV19 with TRBJ1-5; D possibly corresponds to TRBD1 (6 bases). The ends were cut back, 8 bases at V and 6 bases at J, with 11 bases in the middle. This CDR3 comprises 12 residues. The germline V gene has CDR1 LNHDA and CDR2 SQIVND (reference sequence). CDR3 residues: CASGQYSQPQHF. The CDR3 nucleotides are TGTGCCAGTGGACAGTATAGTCAGCCCCAGCATTTT.

This chain joins TRBV30 and TRBJ1-6, with 7 nucleotides matching TRBD1. Germline CDR1 is GTSNPN and CDR2 is SVGIG (reference sequence). Trimming took 1 base from V and 7 from J; bases not matched to a gene: 10. This CDR3 is 16 amino acids long. This CDR3 reads CAWSGHRGGFNSPLHF. Here the CDR3 DNA reads TGTGCCTGGAGTGGACACAGGGGAGGATTCAATTCACCCCTCCACTTT.

This rearrangement joins TRBV28 to TRBJ2-3, with a tentative D call TRBD2 (5 bases). V dropped 8 bases and J dropped 4 bases, with 16 bases sitting between them. The CDR3 contains 14 residues. Germline CDR1 MDHEN, CDR2 SYDVKM. CDR3 sequence reads: CASCPGLAADTQYF. CDR3 nucleotides: TGTGCCAGCTGCCCCGGGCTAGCCGCAGATACGCAGTATTTT.

This clone appeared once. The J gene is TRBJ1-6, the V gene TRBV5-4, with 9 positions matching TRBD1. Germline V CDR1 and CDR2: SGHNT, YYREEE (reference sequence). Unmatched junction bases numbered 8, after V lost 3 bases and J lost 10 bases. The CDR3 runs to 15 residues. The CDR3 DNA reads TGTGCCAGCAGCTGGGCGACAGGGGGTTTGTCACCCCTCCACTTT. The encoded protein is CASSWATGGLSPLHF.

V gene TRBV15 combines with J gene TRBJ1-5; D remains unclear. CDR3 length: 14 amino acids. CDR1 and CDR2 (germline): LNHNV, YYDKDF (reference sequence). V lost 0 bases and J lost 9, with 12 bases in between. As DNA, the CDR3 is TGTGCCACCAGCAGAGATCACACCTTGGGGCCCCAGCATTTT. Protein: CATSRDHTLGPQHF.

This chain uses TRBV7-2 with TRBJ2-3, with D possibly being TRBD2 (7 bases). CDR3 length: 14 residues. V was trimmed by 5 bases and J by 6 bases, leaving 15 bases between them. Germline CDR1 reads SGHTA; CDR2 reads FQGNSA. CDR3 sequence: CASSKGGAEDTQYF. The CDR3 bases are TGTGCCAGCAGCAAGGGGGGGGCGGAGGATACGCAGTATTTT.

This rearrangement joins TRBV6-6 to TRBJ2-7; weak D call: TRBD2 (7 bases). This CDR3 is built from 13 residues. The germline gives CDR1 MNHNY, CDR2 SVGAGI (reference sequence). V gave up 5 bases and J gave up 3 bases, with 11 bases separating them. The CDR3: CASSQGGGYEQYF. The CDR3 nucleotides are TGTGCCAGCAGTCAAGGGGGGGGCTACGAGCAGTACTTC.

This chain links TRBV5-4 with TRBJ2-5, with 7 bases lining up with TRBD2. Unmatched junction bases numbered 10, after V lost 3 bases and J lost 5 bases. The CDR3 is made up of 15 amino acids. Germline lookup yields CDR1 SGHNT and CDR2 YYREEE (reference sequence). The CDR3 region has the DNA TGTGCCAGCAGCTCCCTAAAGACTAGCACGGAGACCCAGTACTTC. As protein: CASSSLKTSTETQYF.

This chain links TRBV5-1 with TRBJ2-1, with unresolved D. Per germline, CDR1 SGHRS and CDR2 YFSETQ. Trimming left V 0 bases short and J 0 bases short, with 7 bases between. The length of the CDR3 is 15 residues. The CDR3 sequence: CASSLGRASYNEQFF. The CDR3 region has the DNA TGCGCCAGCAGCTTGGGTCGGGCCTCCTACAATGAGCAGTTCTTC.

This chain joins TRBV5-1 and TRBJ2-7; possibly TRBD2 for D (7 bases). The V end was cut by 4 bases, the J end by 5 bases, with 19 bases between. CDR1 and CDR2 (germline): SGHRS, YFSETQ. The CDR3 contains 15 residues. This chain's CDR3 is CASSTQGRGGDEQYF. In nucleotides, the CDR3 is TGCGCCAGCAGCACCCAGGGGAGGGGGGGCGACGAGCAGTACTTC. The complete variable domain, with remaining parts taken from reference TRBV5-1 and TRBJ2-7, reads KAGVTQTPRYLIKTRGQQVTLSCSPISGHRSVSWYQQTPGQGLQFLFEYFSETQRNKGNFPGRFSGRQFSNSRSEMNVSTLELGDSALYLCASSTQGRGGDEQYFGPGTRLTVT.

CDR3: CASSLEGIAGGNTGELFF. In nucleotides, the CDR3 is TGTGCCAGCAGCTTAGAAGGGATAGCGGGCGGGAACACCGGGGAGCTGTTTTTT. The chain carries TRBV7-2 and TRBJ2-2; TRBD2 matches at 7 bases. J was trimmed by 1 base and V by 1 base; bases with no gene match: 9. Germline values: CDR1 SGHTA, CDR2 FQGNSA. This CDR3 has 18 residues.

The chain employs TRBV19 and TRBJ2-5; D may be TRBD2 (6 bases). Trimming removed 6 bases from V and 4 bases from J, with 12 bases in between. The CDR3 length is 13 residues. CDR1 and CDR2 from the germline V gene are LNHDA and SQIVND (reference sequence). CDR3 region: CASSTGRRETQYF. DNA of the CDR3: TGTGCCAGTAGCACTGGGAGGCGAGAGACCCAGTACTTC.

The V and J genes are TRBV27 and TRBJ2-3, with D perhaps matching TRBD2 (6 bases). With 6 bases removed from V and 4 bases from J, the gap between germline ends came to 8 bases. Germline V gene sequence: CDR1 MNHEY, CDR2 SMNVEV (reference sequence). This CDR3 spans 12 amino acids. CDR3 sequence reads: CASRLAADTQYF. The CDR3 nucleotides are TGTGCCAGCAGATTAGCGGCAGATACGCAGTATTTT.